This T cell receptor beta chain was retrieved from a study of patients and donors after allogeneic stem cell transplantation. A single record per CDR3 protein comes from TCRdb applying MiXCR to the RT-PCR reads. The sample consists of 920,000 or so distinct CDR3 sequences, approximately 18% of them appearing once. CDR1 and CDR2 (germline): SNHLY, FYNNEI. Trimming cost V 10 bases and J 7 bases; bases outside gene matches: 13. This CDR3 is built from 14 residues. Sequences were obtained from blood, either unsorted or a sorted T cell fraction (not recorded which). The J gene is TRBJ2-1, the V gene TRBV2, with TRBD1 matching over 7 bases. The sequence came from a human donor who was either an allogeneic HSCT recipient or a stem cell or donor lymphocyte infusion donor (not recorded which). It is not recorded whose cells these are; they may come from a transplant donor. The DNA of the CDR3 is TGTGCCACCCCCCCGGACAGGATTGGAAATGAGCAGTTCTTC. As protein: CATPPDRIGNEQFF.